Each of the 15 T cell receptor beta chains below was sequenced from the same sample in a study of T cell changes during pregnancy in multiple sclerosis. Clones were sequenced by immunoSEQ multiplex PCR, and TCRdb holds only the in-frame ones, with some missing. The sample yields 45,000 to 50,000 clones, around 92% seen once. The source material was CD8+ T cells from peripheral blood mononuclear cells, sampled in the first trimester of pregnancy. The receptors come from a female donor with multiple sclerosis, enrolled in a pregnancy study.

The chain is built from TRBV2 and TRBJ2-5, with 8 bases identical to TRBD1. Gene TRBJ2-7 matches the end of the DNA better, so the J call may be wrong. The CDR3 covers 12 residues. Germline V gene sequence: CDR1 SNHLY, CDR2 FYNNEI. The CDR3 sequence is CASIGQGYEQYF. DNA of the CDR3: TGTGCCAGCATCGGACAGGGCTACGAGCAGTACTTC.

This chain joins TRBV4-1 and TRBJ2-5; TRBD2 matches 12 bases. There are 16 residues in the CDR3. V shed 2 bases and J 5 bases; nucleotides not matched to a gene: 6. The germline V gene has CDR1 MGHRA and CDR2 YSYEKL. This CDR3 is CASSQLAGGVSETQYF. The CDR3 DNA is TGCGCCAGCAGCCAACTAGCGGGGGGGGTTTCTGAGACCCAGTACTTC.

The gene calls are TRBV27 and TRBJ2-1, with 8 nucleotides matching TRBD1. The CDR3 covers 16 residues. V shed 4 bases, J shed 6 bases, and the junction held 11 bases outside the gene matches. Germline V gene sequence: CDR1 MNHEY, CDR2 SMNVEV (reference sequence). The CDR3 sequence is CASSSPSGTGLNEQFF. CDR3 DNA sequence: TGTGCCAGCAGTTCACCATCCGGGACAGGTCTCAATGAGCAGTTCTTC.

V is TRBV5-4 and J is TRBJ2-2, with a weak D call TRBD2 (5 bases). V lost 0 bases to trimming and J lost 0 bases, with 18 bases between them. Per the germline V gene, CDR1 is SGHNT and CDR2 is YYREEE (reference sequence). This CDR3 has 19 residues. For the CDR3, the DNA is TGTGCCAGCAGCTTGGGGCGGGTCGGCACCTACGCGAACACCGGGGAGCTGTTTTTT. This codes for CASSLGRVGTYANTGELFF.

This rearrangement joins TRBV27 to TRBJ2-7; 12 nucleotides match TRBD1. This CDR3 comprises 14 residues. Unmatched junction bases numbered 3, after V lost 6 bases and J lost 3 bases. Germline CDR1 reads MNHEY; CDR2 reads SMNVEV (reference sequence). The CDR3 nucleotides are TGTGCCAGCAGACGGGACAGGGGGCTCTACGAGCAGTACTTC. Its translation is CASRRDRGLYEQYF.

CDR3 protein: CASSQDGGGQPQHF. CDR3 bases: TGTGCCAGCAGCCAAGATGGGGGGGGCCAGCCCCAGCATTTT. V and J are TRBV14 and TRBJ1-5; possibly TRBD1 for D (6 bases). Germline assignment: CDR1 SGHDN and CDR2 FVKESK. The ends were cut back, 0 bases at V and 7 bases at J, with 10 bases in the middle. The CDR3 totals 14 residues.

The genes are TRBV7-3 and TRBJ2-3; TRBD2 aligns across 10 bases. The CDR3 length is 15 residues. Germline assignment: CDR1 SGHTA and CDR2 FQGTGA. Trimming removed 5 bases from V and 8 bases from J; junction bases left unmatched: 10. CDR3 in DNA: TGTGCCAGCAGCCCCGTAGCGGGGGGTCGTTCTACGCAGTATTTT. Translation: CASSPVAGGRSTQYF.

The chain links TRBV23-1 to TRBJ2-7; maybe TRBD1 (5 bases). TRBV23-1 is an ORF, and what it does is uncertain. Trimming took 6 bases from V and 5 from J, leaving 11 bases between them. The CDR3 extends over 12 amino acids. For the CDR3, the DNA is TGCGCCAGCAGGAGTCGACAGAACGAGCAGTACTTC. Protein: CASRSRQNEQYF.

This chain connects TRBV29-1 to TRBJ1-2; D call uncertain. Germline V gives CDR1 SQVTM, CDR2 ANQGSEA. CDR3 length: 14 residues. Trimming shortened V by 3 bases and J by 0 bases, and 11 bases separated the two germline ends. In DNA, the CDR3 is TGCAGCGTTGATCTGGGCAGAGCTAACTATGGCTACACCTTC. Translating it yields CSVDLGRANYGYTF.

The chain combines TRBV5-5 with TRBJ2-1; a weak D match, TRBD1 (5 bases). V lost 1 base and J lost 0, with 14 bases in between. Germline CDR1 SGHKS, CDR2 YYEKEE (reference sequence). This CDR3 contains 17 residues. CDR3 DNA sequence: TGTGCCAGCAGCTTGAAGGGGCCCCTCGCCTCCTACAATGAGCAGTTCTTC. Translating it yields CASSLKGPLASYNEQFF.

This clone appeared once. The gene calls are TRBV11-2 and TRBJ1-1; D gene ambiguous. V dropped 1 base and J dropped 1 base, with 7 bases sitting between them. The CDR3 runs 14 residues. Germline V gene data show CDR1 as SGHAT and CDR2 as FQNNGV. CDR3 sequence: CASSLGRRNTEAFF. Here the CDR3 DNA reads TGTGCCAGCAGCTTAGGAAGGAGGAACACTGAAGCTTTCTTT.

The chain joins TRBV27 to TRBJ1-1; D is unclear. Germline V lookup: CDR1 MNHEY, CDR2 SMNVEV (reference sequence). This CDR3 has 14 amino acids. V lost 2 bases and J lost 3, with 10 bases in between. The CDR3 region is CASSLNGRDTEAFF. For the CDR3, the DNA is TGTGCCAGCAGTTTAAATGGGAGGGACACTGAAGCTTTCTTT.

This rearrangement joins TRBV5-8 to TRBJ2-3; TRBD2 is a possible D gene (8 bases). The CDR3 runs to 16 residues. CDR1 is SGHTS, CDR2 YDEGEE, per germline. V was shortened by 5 bases and J by 4 bases, with 20 bases between the two germline ends. For the CDR3, the DNA is TGTGCCAGCAGAGACAGGGCGGGGGGCCGGGCAGATACGCAGTATTTT. Translated: CASRDRAGGRADTQYF.

The genes are TRBV2 and TRBJ2-5; 8 bases are a match to TRBD2. The CDR3 is made up of 15 amino acids. Trimming at V came to 7 bases and at J to 5 bases, leaving 12 bases not matched to a gene. Germline V gives CDR1 SNHLY, CDR2 FYNNEI. The DNA for the CDR3 is TGTGCCAGCACCTTTCTAGCGGGCGGGGCGGAGACCCAGTACTTC. Translating gives CASTFLAGGAETQYF.

The V call is TRBV9, the J call TRBJ2-2, with D uncertain. The germline V and J ends were trimmed by 5 bases and 2 bases, with 10 bases remaining between them. Germline assignment: CDR1 SGDLS and CDR2 YYNGEE. The CDR3 sequence is 14 residues long. CDR3 sequence: CASSKLLNTGELFF. For the CDR3, the DNA is TGTGCCAGCAGTAAGCTACTAAACACCGGGGAGCTGTTTTTT.